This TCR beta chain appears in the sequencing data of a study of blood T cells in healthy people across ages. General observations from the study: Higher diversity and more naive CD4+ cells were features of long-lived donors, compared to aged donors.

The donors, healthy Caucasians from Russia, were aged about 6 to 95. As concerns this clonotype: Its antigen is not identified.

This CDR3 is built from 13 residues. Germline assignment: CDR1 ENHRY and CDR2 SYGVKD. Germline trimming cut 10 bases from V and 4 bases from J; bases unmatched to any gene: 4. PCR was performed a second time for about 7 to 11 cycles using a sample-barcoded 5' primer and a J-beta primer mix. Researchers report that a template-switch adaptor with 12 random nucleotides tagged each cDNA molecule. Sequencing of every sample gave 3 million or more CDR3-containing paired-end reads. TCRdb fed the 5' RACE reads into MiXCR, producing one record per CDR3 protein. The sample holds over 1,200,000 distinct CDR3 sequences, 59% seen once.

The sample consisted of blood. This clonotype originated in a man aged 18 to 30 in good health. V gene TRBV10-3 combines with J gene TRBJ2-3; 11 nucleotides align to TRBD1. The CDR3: CATRGQGADTQYF. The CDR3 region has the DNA TGTGCCACGCGGGGACAGGGGGCAGATACGCAGTATTTT.